There are a few counts of the clone carrying this T cell receptor beta chain. What it binds is unknown. This entry is derived from a study of blood T cells in healthy people across ages. Study observations and caveats: Lack of knowledge of donor CMV status possibly confounded expanded clonotype changes. In long-lived donors, naive CD4+ cell counts and diversity exceeded those of aged donors.

Germline V gene data show CDR1 as LNHNV and CDR2 as YYDKDF (reference sequence). The ends were cut back, 0 bases at V and 0 bases at J, with 8 bases in the middle. The CDR3 is 15 amino acids. Through a sample-barcoded 5' primer and a J-beta primer mix, a second PCR was run for roughly 6 to 11 cycles. TCRdb fed the 5' RACE reads into MiXCR, producing one record per CDR3 protein. The sample records more than 800,000 distinct CDR3 sequences, 29% being singletons. The chain has TRBV15 and TRBJ1-1; D gene unclear. Sequencing input: blood. The TCR sequence derives from a woman aged 80 or older in good health. The chain's CDR3 is CATSRERTVNTEAFF. As DNA, the CDR3 is TGTGCCACCAGCAGAGAGCGGACGGTGAACACTGAAGCTTTCTTT. The variable domain in full, completed from reference TRBV15 and TRBJ1-1, reads DAMVIQNPRYQVTQFGKPVTLSCSQTLNHNVMYWYQQKSSQAPKLLFHYYDKDFNNEADTPDNFQSRRPNTSFCFLDIRSPGLGDTAMYLCATSRERTVNTEAFFGQGTRLTVV.